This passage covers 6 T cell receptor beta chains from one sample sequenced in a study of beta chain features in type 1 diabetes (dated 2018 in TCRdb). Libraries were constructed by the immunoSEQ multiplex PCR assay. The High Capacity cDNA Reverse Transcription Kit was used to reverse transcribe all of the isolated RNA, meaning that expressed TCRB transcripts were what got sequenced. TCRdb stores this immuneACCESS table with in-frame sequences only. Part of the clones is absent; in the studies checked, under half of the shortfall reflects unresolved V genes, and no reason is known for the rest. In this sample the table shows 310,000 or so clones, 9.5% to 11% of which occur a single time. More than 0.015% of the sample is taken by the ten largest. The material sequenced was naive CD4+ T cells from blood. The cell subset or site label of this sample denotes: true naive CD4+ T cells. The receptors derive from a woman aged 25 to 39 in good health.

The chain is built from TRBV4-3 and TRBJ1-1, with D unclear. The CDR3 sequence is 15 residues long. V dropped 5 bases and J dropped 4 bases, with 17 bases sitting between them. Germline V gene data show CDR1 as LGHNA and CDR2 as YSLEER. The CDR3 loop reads CASSLTTGSGTEAFF. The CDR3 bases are TGCGCCAGCAGCTTAACGACGGGTTCCGGCACTGAAGCTTTCTTT.

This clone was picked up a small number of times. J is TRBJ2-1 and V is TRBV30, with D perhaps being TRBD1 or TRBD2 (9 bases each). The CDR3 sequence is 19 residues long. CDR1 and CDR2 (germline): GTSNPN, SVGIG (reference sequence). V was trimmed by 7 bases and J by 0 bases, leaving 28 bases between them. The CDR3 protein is CASTGGGGASGISYNEQFF. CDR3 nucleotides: TGTGCCTCTACAGGGGGCGGAGGAGCTAGCGGGATCTCCTACAATGAGCAGTTCTTC.

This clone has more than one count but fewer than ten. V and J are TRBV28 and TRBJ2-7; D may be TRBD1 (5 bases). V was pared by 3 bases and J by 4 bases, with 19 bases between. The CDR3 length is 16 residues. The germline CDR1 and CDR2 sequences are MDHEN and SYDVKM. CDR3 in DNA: TGTGCCAGCAGTTTCTGGCCTGGCAGGGATCGGTACGAGCAGTACTTC. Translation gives CASSFWPGRDRYEQYF.

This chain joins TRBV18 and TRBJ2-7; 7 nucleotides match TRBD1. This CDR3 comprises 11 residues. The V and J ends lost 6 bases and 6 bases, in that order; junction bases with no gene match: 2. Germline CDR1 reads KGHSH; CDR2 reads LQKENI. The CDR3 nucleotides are TGTGCCAGCTCGACAGGGTTCGAGCAGTACTTC. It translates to CASSTGFEQYF. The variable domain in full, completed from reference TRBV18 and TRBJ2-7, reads NAGVMQNPRHLVRRRGQEARLRCSPMKGHSHVYWYRQLPEEGLKFMVYLQKENIIDESGMPKERFSAEFPKEGPSILRIQQVVRGDSAAYFCASSTGFEQYFGPGTRLTVT.

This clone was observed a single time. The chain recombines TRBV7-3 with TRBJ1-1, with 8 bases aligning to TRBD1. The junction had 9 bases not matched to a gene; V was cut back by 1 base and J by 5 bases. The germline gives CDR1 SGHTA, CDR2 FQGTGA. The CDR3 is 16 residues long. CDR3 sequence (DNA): TGTGCCAGCAGCTTAAGGGCGACAGGGGATGGTACTGAAGCTTTCTTT. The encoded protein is CASSLRATGDGTEAFF.

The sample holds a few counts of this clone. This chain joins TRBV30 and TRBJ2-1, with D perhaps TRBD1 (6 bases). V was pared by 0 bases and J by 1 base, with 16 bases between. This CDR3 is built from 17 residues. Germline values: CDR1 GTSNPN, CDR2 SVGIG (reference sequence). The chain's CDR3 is CAWSVRGGRESYNEQFF. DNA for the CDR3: TGTGCCTGGAGTGTCCGAGGGGGTAGGGAATCCTACAATGAGCAGTTCTTC. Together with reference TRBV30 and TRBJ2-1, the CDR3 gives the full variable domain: SQTIHQWPATLVQPVGSPLSLECTVEGTSNPNLYWYRQAAGRGLQLLFYSVGIGQISSEVPQNLSASRPQDRQFILSSKKLLLSDSGFYLCAWSVRGGRESYNEQFFGPGTRLTVL.